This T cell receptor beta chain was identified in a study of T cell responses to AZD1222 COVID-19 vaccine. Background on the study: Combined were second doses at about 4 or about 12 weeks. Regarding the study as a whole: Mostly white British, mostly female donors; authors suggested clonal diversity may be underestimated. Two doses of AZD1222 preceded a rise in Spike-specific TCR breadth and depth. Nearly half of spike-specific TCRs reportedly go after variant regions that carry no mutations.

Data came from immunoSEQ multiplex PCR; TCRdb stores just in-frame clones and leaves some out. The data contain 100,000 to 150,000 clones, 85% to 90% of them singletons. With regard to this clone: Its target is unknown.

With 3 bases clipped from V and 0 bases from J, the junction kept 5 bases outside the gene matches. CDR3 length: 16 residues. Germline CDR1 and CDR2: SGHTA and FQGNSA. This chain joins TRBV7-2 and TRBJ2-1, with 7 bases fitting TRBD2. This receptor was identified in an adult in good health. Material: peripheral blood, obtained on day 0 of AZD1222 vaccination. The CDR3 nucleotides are TGTGCCAGCAGCTTTGGGGGGGGGAGCTCCTACAATGAGCAGTTCTTC. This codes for CASSFGGGSSYNEQFF.